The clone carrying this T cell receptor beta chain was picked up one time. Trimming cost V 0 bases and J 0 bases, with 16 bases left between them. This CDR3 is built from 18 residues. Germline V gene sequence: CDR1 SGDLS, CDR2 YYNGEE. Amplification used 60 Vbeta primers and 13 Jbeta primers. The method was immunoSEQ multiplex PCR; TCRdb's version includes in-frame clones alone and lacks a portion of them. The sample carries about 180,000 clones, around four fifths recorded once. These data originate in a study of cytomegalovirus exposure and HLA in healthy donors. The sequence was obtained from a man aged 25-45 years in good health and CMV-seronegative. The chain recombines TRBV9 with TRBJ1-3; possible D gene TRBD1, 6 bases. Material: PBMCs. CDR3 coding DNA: TGTGCCAGCAGCGTAGGGCAGGGGTCTTCCTACTCTGGAAACACCATATATTTT. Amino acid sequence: CASSVGQGSSYSGNTIYF.